The entry that follows covers one TCR beta chain sequence. There is no known antigen for this receptor. Qualities for individual bases were not recorded, and no much larger clone is one base off. In the paper's terms, the treatment or condition label means: live attenuated yellow fever vaccine strain. Two biological replicates of bulk PBMCs were collected at each blood-draw timepoint. PBMCs were isolated from peripheral blood using a standard Ficoll-Paque protocol. RNA was extracted with TriZol from bulk PBMCs, CD4 and CD8 fractions, and dextramer-positive and dextramer-negative fractions. The source of the sample is a study of T cells after yellow fever vaccination (dated by TCRdb to the late 2010s). Describing the broader study: The SMART-Seq v4 Ultra Low Input RNA kit was used to prepare libraries from fractions with low cell numbers. Bulk TCR alpha and beta repertoires were sequenced longitudinally to track T-cell clones before and after primary and booster YFV17D yellow fever vaccination. Two healthy male donors, one aged 18 to 30 and one aged 30 to 40 years, made up the cohort. Blood samples were taken at several timepoints before and after primary and secondary immunization, and bulk PBMC replicates and cell subsets were isolated. The paper's findings and limits, for the study overall: Because the study included only a couple of donors, the extent to which the findings can be generalized is limited. Compared with the primary T-cell response, the secondary T-cell response was weaker but faster, peaking on day 5 rather than day 15. Computational filtering was needed because FACS-sorted repertoires could contain abundant contaminating clonotypes from the bulk population. Most clones expanded after primary vaccination (96% of CD4 and 88% of CD8) were re-detected after the booster, suggesting that broad memory maintenance occurred. A small share of clonotypes was detected in both CD4 and CD8 compartments, with the overlap likely arising from convergent recombination.

The germline V gene supplies CDR1 SGHAT and CDR2 FQNNGV. The junction carries 24 bases between V and J, which are trimmed by 5 bases and 7 bases respectively. Counted from cysteine to phenylalanine, this CDR3 has 16 amino acids. Left in the record is the CDR3 DNA by itself, 48 bases read in frame from the first base. Synthesis of TCR cDNA relied on 5'RACE template switching, a step that introduced a universal primer site along with unique molecular identifiers. Priming of cDNA synthesis was performed from both the TCR alpha and TCR beta constant segments. Two PCR steps were used to amplify libraries, with sample barcodes and sequencing adapters being added in the second step. Libraries were sequenced on Illumina HiSeq 2500 (2x100 bp) or NovaSeq (2x150 bp). As for the original processing: Reads were demultiplexed and collapsed into UMI consensus sequences with MIGEC, and V(D)J alignment was performed with MiXCR. Vaccine-responding clonotypes were defined with edgeR using replicate PBMC samples, requiring FDR below 0.01 and a log2 fold change above 5 up to day 15. Bulk clonotypes were assigned CD4 or CD8 identity according to which sequenced CD4 or CD8 repertoire held them at higher abundance. Starting from the raw public reads, TCRdb applied fastp trimming at Q25, assembled clones with MiXCR and retained in-frame beta chains. Every distinct CDR3 protein forms one entry, paired with its most common genes and DNA. The V and J calls and clone size come from TCRdb's table, not from the authors' own analysis. This sample gives 620,000 or so distinct CDR3 sequences in total; roughly an eighth of them show up just once. Together, the top ten hold about 15% of the sample.

This receptor was obtained from a man aged 25-40 years who received the YFV17D yellow fever vaccine. The sequencing here drew on PBMCs, taken on the day of the yellow fever booster vaccination. The sequence is built from TRBV11-2 and TRBJ2-7; the D gene is perhaps TRBD2, on 7 matching bases. For the CDR3, the sequence is CASSPLSGTSAGEQYF. The bases are TGTGCCAGCAGCCCCCTCAGCGGGACATCCGCCGGAGAGCAGTACTTC.